The 26 T cell receptor beta chains listed next were all sequenced from one sample in a study of shared clonotypes between healthy human individuals. TCRdb's copy holds only in-frame clones and misses some; the assay was immunoSEQ multiplex PCR. This sample carries a few million clones, roughly 90% of them seen once, and the ten largest clones take more than 0.35%. Sequencing input: naive CD4+ T cells from PBMCs. Subset reported: CD45RA+ positively selected. Receptors originate from a man aged 18 to 35 in good health. Some clones in this sample may be carry-over from other donors' samples.

This chain connects TRBV7-9 to TRBJ1-1, with a weak D call TRBD1 (5 bases). CDR3 size: 14 residues. Trimming pared 5 bases from V and 3 bases from J, leaving 13 bases between. Germline V CDR1 and CDR2: SEHNR, FQNEAQ (reference sequence). DNA for the CDR3: TGTGCCAGCAGCATAAAGGCGGGGGACACTGAAGCTTTCTTT. As protein: CASSIKAGDTEAFF.

The chain is built from TRBV28 and TRBJ1-2; no clear D. The ends were cut back, 3 bases at V and 13 bases at J, with 12 bases in the middle. The CDR3 length is 11 residues. Germline V CDR1 and CDR2: MDHEN, SYDVKM. This CDR3 reads CASSLLGISTF. The CDR3 nucleotides read TGTGCCAGCAGTTTGCTAGGGATTTCCACCTTC.

This clone was recorded only once. The chain employs TRBV28 and TRBJ2-1; 7 bases align to TRBD2. The CDR3 is made up of 16 amino acids. V shed 7 bases and J 7 bases; nucleotides not matched to a gene: 16. Germline CDR1 MDHEN, CDR2 SYDVKM. The CDR3 reads CASKDGGGRDGNEQFF. DNA of the CDR3: TGTGCCAGCAAGGACGGAGGCGGGAGAGATGGGAATGAGCAGTTCTTC.

The rearrangement uses TRBV9 and TRBJ2-6, with D maybe TRBD1 (5 bases). The ends were cut back, 6 bases at V and 3 bases at J, with 7 bases in the middle. Germline V lookup: CDR1 SGDLS, CDR2 YYNGEE. The CDR3 consists of 13 residues. The CDR3 DNA sequence: TGTGCCAGCAAGGGGTTTGGGGCCAACGTCCTGACTTTC. This sequence encodes CASKGFGANVLTF.

V is TRBV19 and J is TRBJ2-1, with 10 bases matching TRBD2. CDR1 is LNHDA and CDR2 is SQIVND in the germline V gene (reference sequence). V dropped 5 bases and J dropped 7; count of bases not matched to a gene: 8. The CDR3 spans 15 residues. The CDR3 here is CASSWSSGSRNEQFF. CDR3 nucleotide sequence: TGTGCCAGTAGTTGGTCTAGCGGGAGCAGGAATGAGCAGTTCTTC.

The CDR3 DNA sequence: TGTGCCAGTAGTATGGGACTAGCGGCAAGCTCCTACGAGCAGTACTTC. It translates to CASSMGLAASSYEQYF. J is TRBJ2-7 and V is TRBV19; the match to TRBD2 covers 11 bases. CDR3 length: 16 amino acids. From germline, CDR1 is LNHDA and CDR2 SQIVND (reference sequence). Unmatched junction bases numbered 4, after V lost 3 bases and J lost 0 bases.

This clone was counted a single time. J is TRBJ1-4 and V is TRBV30; perhaps TRBD1 as D (5 bases). The CDR3 covers 13 residues. In germline, CDR1 is GTSNPN, CDR2 SVGIG (reference sequence). V was cut by 8 bases and J by 7 bases, with 17 bases left in between. The CDR3 DNA reads as TGTGCCAGCTCCAGGGACCCTGGTGAAAAACTGTTTTTT. Encoded protein: CASSRDPGEKLFF.

The rearrangement joins TRBV14 to TRBJ2-5; no clear D. Germline assignment: CDR1 SGHDN and CDR2 FVKESK. This CDR3 is built from 12 residues. The germline V and J ends were trimmed by 1 base and 9 bases, with 9 bases remaining between them. Here the CDR3 reads CASSQVVGSQYF. The CDR3 DNA sequence: TGTGCCAGCAGCCAAGTCGTTGGGTCCCAGTACTTC.

This chain uses TRBV5-8 with TRBJ2-7; TRBD1 agrees at 9 bases. V lost 4 bases, J lost 4 bases, and 12 bases stayed unmatched. The CDR3 runs to 16 residues. From germline, CDR1 is SGHTS and CDR2 YDEGEE. CDR3 region: CASSAPSGTGNYEQYF. CDR3 coding DNA: TGTGCCAGCAGCGCGCCATCCGGGACAGGGAATTACGAGCAGTACTTC. The whole variable domain, filled in from reference TRBV5-8 and TRBJ2-7, reads EAGVTQSPTHLIKTRGQQATLRCSPISGHTSVYWYQQALGLGLQFLLWYDEGEERNRGNFPPRFSGRQFPNYSSELNVNALELEDSALYLCASSAPSGTGNYEQYFGPGTRLTVT.

This clone was recorded once. This chain joins TRBV6-6 and TRBJ1-2, with D perhaps TRBD1 (5 bases). The V gene lost 4 bases and the J gene lost 4 bases, with 16 bases spanning the gap. Germline CDR1 MNHNY, CDR2 SVGAGI (reference sequence). The CDR3 runs to 15 residues. As DNA, the CDR3 is TGTGCCAGCAGTTCCTCCGGGGGGACTGGCTATGGCTACACCTTC. As protein: CASSSSGGTGYGYTF.

This clone has only one observation. V gene TRBV27 combines with J gene TRBJ2-1; 9 positions match TRBD2. Germline CDR1 MNHEY, CDR2 SMNVEV (reference sequence). The ends lost 6 bases at V and 12 bases at J; junction bases unmatched: 15. The CDR3 is 15 residues long. The DNA for the CDR3 is TGTGCCAGCAGCCTTCCGGGACTAGCCAGGGATAGGCAGTTCTTC. Its translation is CASSLPGLARDRQFF.

A remark on this clone: The same CDR3 arises from other DNA sequences in this sample as well. The chain recombines TRBV2 with TRBJ2-5, with no clear D. This CDR3 region has 11 residues. Germline V lookup: CDR1 SNHLY, CDR2 FYNNEI. Trimming shortened V by 2 bases and J by 5 bases, and 3 bases separated the two germline ends. The chain's CDR3 is CASSEFETQYF. In nucleotides, the CDR3 is TGTGCCAGCAGTGAATTCGAGACCCAGTACTTC. Full variable domain (outside the CDR3, taken from reference TRBV2 and TRBJ2-5): EPEVTQTPSHQVTQMGQEVILRCVPISNHLYFYWYRQILGQKVEFLVSFYNNEISEKSEIFDDQFSVERPDGSNFTLKIRSTKLEDSAMYFCASSEFETQYFGPGTRLLVL.

The chain links TRBV6-5 to TRBJ1-2, with a tentative D call TRBD1 (5 bases). The V and J ends lost 4 bases and 6 bases respectively, with 12 bases between them. This CDR3 contains 13 residues. From germline, CDR1 is MNHEY and CDR2 SVGAGI. This CDR3 is CASSSGRKNGYTF. The CDR3 coding sequence is TGTGCCAGCAGTTCGGGACGTAAGAATGGCTACACCTTC.

V is TRBV9 and J is TRBJ2-7; 11 bases align to TRBD2. With V trimmed by 1 base and J by 5 bases, 5 bases remained unmatched. The CDR3 consists of 15 residues. Per the germline V gene, CDR1 is SGDLS and CDR2 is YYNGEE. The CDR3 nucleotides are TGTGCCAGCAGCGTAACAACACTAGCGGGAGACGAGCAGTACTTC. Translated: CASSVTTLAGDEQYF.

The rearrangement joins TRBV6-5 to TRBJ1-2, with D unresolved. There are 14 residues in the CDR3. Trimming pared 0 bases from V and 7 bases from J, leaving 12 bases between. Germline-derived CDR1 and CDR2 are MNHEY and SVGAGI. CDR3 amino acids: CASSYSTLEGGYTF. As DNA, the CDR3 is TGTGCCAGCAGTTACTCGACCCTAGAAGGTGGCTACACCTTC.

This rearrangement joins TRBV7-9 to TRBJ2-7; TRBD2 matches 7 bases. Germline assignment: CDR1 SEHNR and CDR2 FQNEAQ (reference sequence). The CDR3 is 15 amino acids. V trimming: 1 base; J trimming: 3 bases; junction bases outside the gene matches: 6. CDR3 in amino acids: CASSLEDGRIYEQYF. The CDR3 nucleotides are TGTGCCAGCAGCTTAGAGGACGGGAGGATCTACGAGCAGTACTTC.

This clone was seen a handful of times. The CDR3 region is CSVQGAGAFF. Here the CDR3 DNA reads TGCAGCGTACAGGGGGCTGGCGCTTTCTTT. The V gene is TRBV29-1, the J gene TRBJ1-1; 9 nucleotides agree with TRBD1. The V gene's germline CDR1 is SQVTM and CDR2 ANQGSEA. The CDR3 has 10 residues. The trim removed 6 bases at V and 11 bases at J, leaving 4 bases unmatched.

The rearrangement uses TRBV29-1 and TRBJ1-1; D might be TRBD1 (5 bases). Per the germline V gene, CDR1 is SQVTM and CDR2 is ANQGSEA. This CDR3 contains 14 residues. V was trimmed by 3 bases and J by 5 bases, leaving 16 bases between them. The CDR3 coding sequence is TGCAGCGTTGACGACTCTCGGGGGAAAACTGAAGCTTTCTTT. Translation gives CSVDDSRGKTEAFF. Looking up the rest from reference TRBV29-1 and TRBJ1-1 gives the full variable domain: SAVISQKPSRDICQRGTSLTIQCQVDSQVTMMFWYRQQPGQSLTLIATANQGSEATYESGFVIDKFPISRPNLTFSTLTVSNMSPEDSSIYLCSVDDSRGKTEAFFGQGTRLTVV.

The CDR3 region is CASSLVSGEFDQPQHF. CDR3 coding DNA: TGTGCCAGCAGTTTAGTATCGGGGGAATTTGATCAGCCCCAGCATTTT. The chain employs TRBV28 and TRBJ1-5; possible D gene TRBD1, 5 bases. The CDR3 has 16 residues. Germline assignment: CDR1 MDHEN and CDR2 SYDVKM. The V gene lost 2 bases and the J gene lost 5 bases, with 16 bases spanning the gap.

This clone was picked up a small number of times. The chain has TRBV7-9 and TRBJ1-5; perhaps TRBD1 as D (5 bases). From germline, CDR1 is SEHNR and CDR2 FQNEAQ (reference sequence). V lost 3 bases to trimming and J lost 3 bases, with 15 bases between them. This CDR3 comprises 16 residues. CDR3 coding DNA: TGTGCCAGCAGCTTCGCGGGGAGGGGACCCAATCAGCCCCAGCATTTT. Protein sequence: CASSFAGRGPNQPQHF.

This clone has only one observation. V usage is TRBV28 and J usage is TRBJ1-5; the D is unclear. Germline CDR1 and CDR2: MDHEN and SYDVKM. The CDR3 extends over 16 amino acids. The V gene lost 11 bases and the J gene lost 0 bases, with 20 bases spanning the gap. This chain's CDR3 is CASTRVKVYSNQPQHF. The CDR3 DNA reads TGTGCCTCCACCCGGGTAAAGGTTTATAGCAATCAGCCCCAGCATTTT.

The V and J genes are TRBV7-3 and TRBJ2-2, with 8 bases matching TRBD1. From germline, CDR1 is SGHTA and CDR2 FQGTGA. CDR3 length equals 17 residues. V lost 3 bases and J lost 5; bases outside the gene matches: 11. The DNA of the CDR3 is TGTGCCAGCAGCTTCCCCCCCGGACAGGGTTCAACCGGGGAGCTGTTTTTT. This sequence encodes CASSFPPGQGSTGELFF.

The chain uses TRBV7-8 and TRBJ2-2, with 7 nucleotides matching TRBD1. Germline assignment: CDR1 SGHVS and CDR2 FQNEAQ. The CDR3 is 16 residues long. After removal of 5 bases from V and 0 bases from J, the junction contained 6 bases not matched to a gene. This CDR3 is CASSPGTDPNTGELFF. CDR3 DNA: TGTGCCAGCAGCCCAGGGACAGACCCGAACACCGGGGAGCTGTTTTTT. Full variable domain (missing parts from reference TRBV7-8 and TRBJ2-2): GAGVSQSPRYKVAKRGQDVALRCDPISGHVSLFWYQQALGQGPEFLTYFQNEAQLDKSGLPSDRFFAERPEGSVSTLKIQRTQQEDSAVYLCASSPGTDPNTGELFFGEGSRLTVL.

This chain links TRBV11-2 with TRBJ2-1; D is perhaps TRBD1 (5 bases). This CDR3 contains 16 residues. The germline V gene encodes CDR1 SGHAT and CDR2 FQNNGV. V shed 4 bases and J shed 3 bases, with 16 bases lying between them. The CDR3 sequence: CASSSDRKGDYNEQFF. CDR3 DNA: TGTGCCAGCAGCTCGGACCGGAAAGGGGACTACAATGAGCAGTTCTTC.

This chain uses TRBV6-1 with TRBJ1-2; D is unresolved. The CDR3 consists of 14 residues. Germline V lookup: CDR1 MNHNS, CDR2 SASEGT. V was shortened by 3 bases and J by 0 bases, with 8 bases between the two germline ends. In DNA form, the CDR3 reads TGTGCCAGCAGTGAGACACGGGCTAACTATGGCTACACCTTC. As protein: CASSETRANYGYTF.

The chain has TRBV7-2 and TRBJ1-2; D perhaps matches TRBD1 (5 bases). V was pared by 2 bases and J by 7 bases, with 23 bases between. Germline V gene data show CDR1 as SGHTA and CDR2 as FQGNSA. CDR3 length equals 17 residues. The CDR3 sequence is CASSLQGQQGRRGGYTF. The CDR3 DNA is TGTGCCAGCAGCTTACAGGGTCAACAAGGCCGCCGGGGTGGCTACACCTTC.